This record looks at one T cell receptor (beta chain) sequence and its context. This clone was picked up one time. No cognate antigen has been identified for it. No much larger clonotype is one base removed from it; base qualities were not supplied. This entry comes from a study of long-term antiretroviral therapy in people with HIV (dated by TCRdb to 2022 to 2024). General notes on the study: The earliest samples were collected approximately a decade before the 2015 WHO recommendation for immediate ART, a period when ART was typically delayed until CD4 counts fell. Test extractions of a monoclonal T-cell line alongside fewer than 40 polyclonal samples showed no cross-contamination during QIAcube processing. Of the roughly 30 participants with HIV, 10 to 11 were female. A retrospective serial study tested whether ART initiation and durable HIV suppression were associated with changes in peripheral blood TRB repertoire composition and diversity. A total of roughly 180 cryopreserved PBMC samples were contributed to the cohort by 30 adults with confirmed HIV infection, with samples collected serially over a mean of roughly six years (range 1-12).

The immunoSEQ hsTCRB v3.0 assay was used at survey level resolution to sequence the TRB variable region. The targeted TRB sequencing depth was about 35,000-55,000 T-cell genomes per sample. Pooled TRB libraries were sequenced on an Illumina MiSeq with a v3 150-cycle kit. In the paper's pipeline: Repertoire analysis was run in R within a reproducible Nextflow workflow that covered QC, data transformation and analysis. Custom analyses were implemented in LymphoSeq2, an R package for AIRR-Seq data exploration. Several samples that produced fewer than 5000 total TRB sequences were removed, so under 200 HIV repertoires were analyzed. Of the approximately 190 retained HIV repertoires, approximately 60 were collected before and around 130 after ART initiation. Repertoires were downsampled to 5000 TRB nucleotide sequences, and summary statistics were averaged over 100 downsampling iterations. Only TRB sequences with CDR3 regions of at least seven amino acids were retained for analysis. Diversity was measured with a Shannon entropy-derived clonality score and the Gini coefficient. In the repertoire networks, any two of the top 5000 CDR3 amino acid sequences were linked whenever the two sequences differed by an edit distance of one. For TRB CDR3 amino acid sequences, GLIPH2 was used to predict antigen specificity groups and MHC restriction. CDR3 amino acid sequences were matched against VDJdb and McPAS-TCR to flag known CMV, EBV, HIV or tissue antigen associations. Pre-ART, post-ART and control groups were compared with Wilcoxon signed-rank tests and Holm-Bonferroni correction. In its TCRdb copy, this immuneACCESS table keeps in-frame sequences only and misses some clones. Where compared with another copy, unresolved V genes explain less than half of these, and the others have no known cause. Clone size and the V and J calls come from that table; the DNA yielded D and trimming. The sample records 20,000 or so clones, 76% of which are singletons. The biggest ten clones account for about an eighth of the sample.

Inclusion was restricted to participants for whom at least one PBMC sample before ART initiation and at least two post-ART samples were available. Treatment was received in the United States of America by all participants with HIV. Before DNA extraction, cryopreserved samples of about 0.9-11 million PBMC were thawed and then washed. At the time of the earliest PBMC sample, participants with HIV were aged between roughly 20 and 54 years. Each participant contributed PBMC samples from 1-4 timepoints before ART initiation and 2-8 timepoints after ART initiation, with a median of 7 samples. For every participant, serial HIV viral load, CD4+ T-cell count, ART history and demographic data were obtained. Genomic DNA was extracted from unsorted PBMC with a Qiagen kit on a QIAcube, processed in batches of 12 samples. The CDR3 numbers 15 residues from cysteine through phenylalanine. Of all the DNA, just the CDR3 is kept, 45 bases in frame from base 1. The V and J ends are trimmed by 3 bases and 6 bases, leaving 13 bases between them. Reading the germline V gene gives CDR1 SGHDT and CDR2 YYEEEE.

Study-level results and caveats: Because pre-ART samples had limited cell numbers, profiling was done on unsorted PBMC rather than on sorted CD4+ and CD8+ T cells. Expanded TRB clones identified before ART initiation dominated the repertoire across all time points, though the dominance fluctuated and decreased in many PLHIV after ART. CDR3 length ranges in HIV repertoires were narrower than in controls, and network structure suggested an antigen-experienced repertoire with only a slight naive shift after ART. The samples span the years 2004 to 2017, and the ART regimens used at that time may not be as effective as current regimens. Starting ART was linked to a significant rise in TRB diversity, yet even after long-term ART the diversity remained significantly lower than in transplant donor controls. Inferences about post-ART repertoire changes are limited because no data were available on ART adherence, viral resistance or therapy changes. Limited PBMC availability meant only the TCR beta chain was sequenced, without alpha chain pairing.

The chain is assembled from TRBV5-6 and TRBJ1-6; TRBD1 is possibly the D segment (5 matching bases). The starting material was unsorted PBMCs, obtained 0.5 years before starting antiretroviral therapy. This receptor was obtained from a woman aged 45-59 years with HIV. The CDR3 corresponds to CASSWTGRFNSPLHF. The nucleotide sequence is given as TGTGCCAGCAGCTGGACGGGACGCTTTAATTCACCCCTCCACTTT.